One sample yielded the 28 T cell receptor beta chains listed below, sequenced in a study of breast tumors, draining lymph nodes, adjacent tissues. Axillary draining lymph nodes of breast cancer patients supplied the node samples. Each CDR3 protein gets one entry after TCRdb re-called the multiplex PCR reads with MiXCR. The data show about 230,000 distinct CDR3 sequences, about 32% seen once. Sequenced material: axillary lymph node tissue. Receptors were obtained from a female donor with breast cancer. Some clones in this sample may be carry-over from other donors' samples.

This clonotype was picked up many times. The chain couples TRBV30 to TRBJ2-5; 12 bases are a match to TRBD2. This CDR3 has 15 residues. Germline CDR1 is GTSNPN and CDR2 is SVGIG (reference sequence). After removal of 2 bases from V and 4 bases from J, the junction contained 5 bases not matched to a gene. The CDR3 coding sequence is TGTGCCTGGAGTTCCACTAGCGGGAGGACAGAGACCCAGTACTTC. As protein: CAWSSTSGRTETQYF. Variable domain in full (rest from reference TRBV30 and TRBJ2-5): SQTIHQWPATLVQPVGSPLSLECTVEGTSNPNLYWYRQAAGRGLQLLFYSVGIGQISSEVPQNLSASRPQDRQFILSSKKLLLSDSGFYLCAWSSTSGRTETQYFGPGTRLLVL.

The chain joins TRBV6-5 to TRBJ2-3; D not certain. V dropped 5 bases and J dropped 5 bases, with 8 bases sitting between them. The V gene's germline CDR1 is MNHEY and CDR2 SVGAGI. CDR3 length: 12 amino acids. CDR3 in DNA: TGTGCCAGCAGTCCCAACAGAGATACGCAGTATTTT. It yields the protein CASSPNRDTQYF.

This clonotype has ten or more counts. The CDR3 sequence: CASSQGGSPDAKLFF. The CDR3 DNA sequence: TGTGCCAGCAGCCAAGGCGGAAGTCCCGATGCAAAACTGTTTTTT. The rearrangement joins TRBV3-1 to TRBJ1-4; D gene unclear. The V and J ends lost 1 base and 10 bases respectively, with 16 bases between them. Germline V gene lookup returns CDR1 LGHDT and CDR2 YNNKEL (reference sequence). The CDR3 sequence is 15 residues long.

As concerns this clonotype: The germline gene is not matched at one end of the junction; a read error may be the cause. The CDR3 loop is CASSLGGSSPPHF. CDR3 DNA: TGCGCCAGCAGCTTGGGAGGGAGCTCACCCCCCCACTTT. J is TRBJ1-6 and V is TRBV5-1; unclear D gene. The CDR3 is 13 residues long. Looked up from germline, CDR1 is SGHRS and CDR2 is YFSETQ.

This clonotype was picked up many times. The chain has TRBV15 and TRBJ2-5; 9 bases are a match to TRBD2. Germline CDR1 reads LNHNV; CDR2 reads YYDKDF (reference sequence). The length of the CDR3 is 14 residues. The trim removed 3 bases at V and 3 bases at J, leaving 2 bases unmatched. In DNA form, the CDR3 reads TGTGCCACCAGCAGGACTAGCGGTAAAGAGACCCAGTACTTC. Its translation: CATSRTSGKETQYF. Using reference TRBV15 and TRBJ2-5 for the parts outside the CDR3, the full variable domain is DAMVIQNPRYQVTQFGKPVTLSCSQTLNHNVMYWYQQKSSQAPKLLFHYYDKDFNNEADTPDNFQSRRPNTSFCFLDIRSPGLGDTAMYLCATSRTSGKETQYFGPGTRLLVL.

Comments on this clonotype: A read error may explain this, as a much larger clone is one base away. The chain carries TRBV6-1 and TRBJ1-4; 10 positions match TRBD1. The J segment lost 7 bases and the V segment lost 6 bases, leaving 8 bases of the junction unmatched. This CDR3 has 15 residues. CDR1 and CDR2 from the germline V gene are MNHNS and SASEGT. Here the CDR3 DNA reads TGTGCCAGCAGGCCGGACAGGGGGAACGGTGAAAAACTGTTTTTT. Translation: CASRPDRGNGEKLFF.

In this sample, this clonotype turned up many times. The chain links TRBV20-1 to TRBJ2-4, with D tentatively TRBD1 (6 bases). V lost 6 bases and J lost 2, with 20 bases in between. Germline-derived CDR1 and CDR2 are DFQATT and SNEGSKA (reference sequence). The CDR3 runs to 16 residues. The chain's CDR3 is CSAGTSGYRSKNIQYF. CDR3 nucleotide sequence: TGCAGTGCAGGGACATCGGGTTATCGGTCCAAAAACATTCAGTACTTC.

Only a few counts were recorded for this clonotype. It may be a read error: a sequence one base away is much more abundant. The conserved closing phenylalanine or tryptophan is absent in this CDR3, likely reflecting a read error. CDR3 DNA: TGTGCCAGTAGTATGGGAGCTGGGACTAGAAATTACGAGCAGTACTCC. Encoded protein: CASSMGAGTRNYEQYS. The rearrangement joins TRBV19 to TRBJ2-7; 8 nucleotides align to TRBD2. The CDR3 contains 16 residues. Germline trimming cut 3 bases from V and 4 bases from J; bases unmatched to any gene: 11. Germline CDR1 is LNHDA and CDR2 is SQIVND (reference sequence).

Many counts were recorded for this clonotype. The chain combines TRBV2 with TRBJ2-1, with D unclear. V was shortened by 1 base and J by 8 bases, with 3 bases between the two germline ends. The CDR3 contains 11 residues. Germline V gene sequence: CDR1 SNHLY, CDR2 FYNNEI. The CDR3 DNA reads as TGTGCCAGCAGTGAAGTGGATGAGCAGTTCTTC. This encodes CASSEVDEQFF. The full variable domain, completed using reference TRBV2 and TRBJ2-1, is EPEVTQTPSHQVTQMGQEVILRCVPISNHLYFYWYRQILGQKVEFLVSFYNNEISEKSEIFDDQFSVERPDGSNFTLKIRSTKLEDSAMYFCASSEVDEQFFGPGTRLTVL.

This clonotype ranks as medium-sized. V is TRBV2 and J is TRBJ1-4, with a possible D match to TRBD1 (6 bases). The V gene lost 4 bases and the J gene lost 4 bases, with 13 bases spanning the gap. The CDR3 has 15 amino acids. Germline V gene sequence: CDR1 SNHLY, CDR2 FYNNEI. The CDR3 is CASSAMTGRNEKLFF. CDR3 coding DNA: TGTGCCAGCAGTGCCATGACAGGACGTAATGAAAAACTGTTTTTT. Using reference TRBV2 and TRBJ1-4 for the parts outside the CDR3, the full variable domain is EPEVTQTPSHQVTQMGQEVILRCVPISNHLYFYWYRQILGQKVEFLVSFYNNEISEKSEIFDDQFSVERPDGSNFTLKIRSTKLEDSAMYFCASSAMTGRNEKLFFGSGTQLSVL.

The V and J genes are TRBV28 and TRBJ2-1; D may be TRBD1 or TRBD2 (6 bases each). With 5 bases removed from V and 4 bases from J, the gap between germline ends came to 15 bases. The germline V gene has CDR1 MDHEN and CDR2 SYDVKM. The CDR3 spans 15 residues. CDR3 region: CASSEGGLDYNEQFF. CDR3 coding DNA: TGTGCCAGCAGTGAGGGGGGCCTTGATTACAATGAGCAGTTCTTC.

This clonotype was seen repeatedly, ten times or more. The rearrangement links TRBV6-2 or TRBV6-3 to TRBJ2-7; D is possibly TRBD2 (6 bases). The CDR3 is made up of 14 amino acids. With 6 bases removed from V and 3 bases from J, the gap between germline ends came to 15 bases. Germline V gene data show CDR1 as MNHEY and CDR2 as SVGEGT. The CDR3 coding sequence is TGTGCCAGCAGCCCCCTGGGACTGAACTACGAGCAGTACTTC. It translates to CASSPLGLNYEQYF.

The table lists this clonotype with many counts. The chain employs TRBV12-3 or TRBV12-4 and TRBJ2-1, with 8 bases matching TRBD1. V dropped 6 bases and J dropped 9; count of bases not matched to a gene: 4. CDR3 length: 12 residues. CDR3 residues: CASRAGGSEQFF. The CDR3 nucleotides read TGTGCCAGCAGGGCAGGGGGCAGTGAGCAGTTCTTC.

This clonotype was detected ten times or more. This sequence joins TRBV7-2 and TRBJ2-7, with D possibly being TRBD2 (6 bases). Germline loops: CDR1 SGHTA, CDR2 FQGNSA. The length of the CDR3 is 13 residues. V was trimmed by 2 bases and J by 7 bases, leaving 12 bases between them. CDR3 amino acids: CASSLTREIEQYF. CDR3 nucleotide sequence: TGTGCCAGCAGCTTAACCCGGGAGATAGAGCAGTACTTC.

This clonotype occurred once. At one boundary the junction diverges from the germline segment, which might be a read error. CDR3 nucleotide sequence: TGTACCAGCAGCTTAAGGGGGTCTCCCTACGAGCAGTACTTC. Amino acid sequence: CTSSLRGSPYEQYF. This chain joins TRBV5-4 and TRBJ2-7; tentative D call: TRBD1 (6 bases). From germline, CDR1 is SGHNT and CDR2 YYREEE (reference sequence). This CDR3 comprises 14 residues.

The chain employs TRBV9 and TRBJ2-1; the D gene is possibly TRBD2 (6 bases). Trimming removed 1 base from V and 11 bases from J, with 25 bases in between. CDR3 length: 17 residues. The germline CDR1 and CDR2 sequences are SGDLS and YYNGEE. CDR3 sequence (DNA): TGTGCCAGCAGCGTACGGGAAGCGGGTTCCTACGGCACTAAGCAGTTCTTC. This codes for CASSVREAGSYGTKQFF.

The sample holds many counts of this clonotype. J is TRBJ2-3 and V is TRBV29-1; TRBD1 aligns across 7 bases. In germline, CDR1 is SQVTM, CDR2 ANQGSEA. The V and J ends lost 6 bases and 2 bases, in that order; junction bases with no gene match: 14. The CDR3 has 16 amino acids. The CDR3 DNA sequence: TGCAGCGTCCGGCCGGACTCGGGACAGCTCACAGATACGCAGTATTTT. The encoded protein is CSVRPDSGQLTDTQYF.

This clonotype was counted many times. The V call is TRBV25-1, the J call TRBJ1-6; 9 bases are a match to TRBD1. Germline CDR1 is MGHDK and CDR2 is SYGVNS. CDR3 length: 16 residues. Trimming cost V 2 bases and J 4 bases; bases outside gene matches: 3. CDR3 coding DNA: TGTGCCAGCAGTGAACCGGGACAGGGATATAATTCACCCCTCCACTTT. Amino acid sequence: CASSEPGQGYNSPLHF.

At least ten counts were recorded for this clonotype. The chain has TRBV20-1 and TRBJ1-2, with 9 bases that match TRBD1. Per germline, CDR1 DFQATT and CDR2 SNEGSKA (reference sequence). This CDR3 is 11 amino acids long. With 5 bases clipped from V and 8 bases from J, the junction kept 3 bases outside the gene matches. The CDR3 region is CSARTGEGYTF. For the CDR3, the DNA is TGCAGTGCTCGGACAGGGGAAGGCTACACCTTC.

This clonotype was found many times. The genes are TRBV7-8 and TRBJ2-7, with TRBD1 identical over 8 bases. The J segment lost 5 bases and the V segment lost 1 base, leaving 7 bases of the junction unmatched. The CDR3 loop spans 15 amino acids. The germline gives CDR1 SGHVS, CDR2 FQNEAQ. The CDR3 sequence is CASSLGQGALNEQYF. The CDR3 bases are TGTGCCAGCAGCTTAGGGCAGGGGGCCCTCAACGAGCAGTACTTC.

This rearrangement joins TRBV28 to TRBJ2-2; 11 positions agree with TRBD1. The CDR3 totals 14 residues. V shed 6 bases and J 7 bases; nucleotides not matched to a gene: 4. Per the germline V gene, CDR1 is MDHEN and CDR2 is SYDVKM. CDR3 nucleotide sequence: TGTGCCAGCAGAGGGGACAGGGGGAACGGGGAGCTGTTTTTT. Its protein product is CASRGDRGNGELFF. The complete variable domain, with remaining parts taken from reference TRBV28 and TRBJ2-2, reads DVKVTQSSRYLVKRTGEKVFLECVQDMDHENMFWYRQDPGLGLRLIYFSYDVKMKEKGDIPEGYSVSREKKERFSLILESASTNQTSMYLCASRGDRGNGELFFGEGSRLTVL.

This clonotype was observed at least ten times. The chain is built from TRBV5-6 and TRBJ1-6; no clear D gene. CDR1 is SGHDT and CDR2 is YYEEEE in the germline V gene. The CDR3 consists of 16 residues. V lost 2 bases to trimming and J lost 7 bases, with 16 bases between them. CDR3 coding DNA: TGTGCCAGCAGCTTATGGCACGGGGATGGAAATTCACCCCTCCACTTT. Residues: CASSLWHGDGNSPLHF.

This clonotype was seen many times. The chain employs TRBV6-1 and TRBJ2-1, with D maybe TRBD1 (6 bases). The CDR3 has 10 residues. Trimming took off 11 bases at V and 10 bases at J, with 12 bases between the two ends. CDR1 MNHNS and CDR2 SASEGT come from the germline V gene. The chain's CDR3 is CAVLQGEQFF. The CDR3 region has the DNA TGTGCCGTACTACAGGGCGAGCAGTTCTTC.

There are many counts of this clonotype. The chain's CDR3 is CASSQKQPGLAGFDEQYF. CDR3 sequence (DNA): TGCGCCAGCAGCCAAAAACAACCGGGACTAGCGGGTTTCGACGAGCAGTACTTC. The rearrangement joins TRBV5-1 to TRBJ2-7; TRBD2 aligns across 12 bases. V gave up 4 bases and J gave up 5 bases; unmatched junction bases: 16. CDR3 length: 18 amino acids. Germline V gene lookup returns CDR1 SGHRS and CDR2 YFSETQ.

This clonotype was detected ten times or more. This sequence joins TRBV10-3 and TRBJ1-2, with D possibly matching TRBD1 (6 bases). The CDR3 extends over 14 amino acids. The germline CDR1 and CDR2 sequences are ENHRY and SYGVKD. V lost 0 bases and J lost 8, with 13 bases in between. The CDR3 bases are TGTGCCATCAGTGAGTCAGGGACATTGGAGGGCTACACCTTC. Translating it yields CAISESGTLEGYTF.

V and J are TRBV29-1 and TRBJ2-1; tentative D call: TRBD2 (5 bases). Germline V gene data show CDR1 as SQVTM and CDR2 as ANQGSEA. This CDR3 has 13 amino acids. Trimming took 7 bases from V and 0 from J, leaving 10 bases between them. As DNA, the CDR3 is TGCAGCGCCCTCCGGGGCTCCTACAATGAGCAGTTCTTC. It yields the protein CSALRGSYNEQFF.

About this clonotype: This may come from a read error, since a much larger clone is one base off. The chain employs TRBV18 and TRBJ1-4; D call uncertain. The CDR3 has 14 amino acids. V was shortened by 5 bases and J by 7 bases, with 14 bases between the two germline ends. Germline CDR1 reads KGHSH; CDR2 reads LQKENI. As DNA, the CDR3 is TGTGCCAGCTCATCACAAGAACTTAGTGAAAAACTGTTTTTT. The encoded protein is CASSSQELSEKLFF.

This clonotype showed up many times. The chain combines TRBV4-1 with TRBJ2-7; D may be TRBD1 (6 bases). In germline, CDR1 is MGHRA, CDR2 YSYEKL. V was trimmed by 0 bases and J by 1 base, leaving 13 bases between them. The CDR3 runs 16 residues. The CDR3 is CASSQDRQVASYEQYF. The CDR3, as DNA: TGCGCCAGCAGCCAAGATAGACAGGTGGCGTCCTACGAGCAGTACTTC.